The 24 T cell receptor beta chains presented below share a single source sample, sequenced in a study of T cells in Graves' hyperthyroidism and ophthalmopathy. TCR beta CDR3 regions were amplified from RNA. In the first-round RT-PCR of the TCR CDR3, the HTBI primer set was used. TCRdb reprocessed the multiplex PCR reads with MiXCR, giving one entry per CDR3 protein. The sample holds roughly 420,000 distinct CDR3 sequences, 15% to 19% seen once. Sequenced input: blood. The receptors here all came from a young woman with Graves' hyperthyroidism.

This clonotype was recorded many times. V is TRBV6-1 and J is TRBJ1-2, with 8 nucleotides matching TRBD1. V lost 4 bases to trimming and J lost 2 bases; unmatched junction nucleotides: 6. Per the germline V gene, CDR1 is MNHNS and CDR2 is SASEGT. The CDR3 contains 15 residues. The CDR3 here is CASSARQGRNYGYTF. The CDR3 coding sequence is TGTGCCAGCAGTGCAAGACAGGGGAGAAACTATGGCTACACCTTC.

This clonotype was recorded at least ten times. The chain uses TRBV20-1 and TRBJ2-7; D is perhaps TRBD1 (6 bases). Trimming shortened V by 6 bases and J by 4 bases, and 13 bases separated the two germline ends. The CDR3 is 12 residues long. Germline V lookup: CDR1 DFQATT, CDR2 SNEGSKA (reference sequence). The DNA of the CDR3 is TGCAGTGCCACCGGGACATCTTACGAGCAGTACTTC. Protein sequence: CSATGTSYEQYF.

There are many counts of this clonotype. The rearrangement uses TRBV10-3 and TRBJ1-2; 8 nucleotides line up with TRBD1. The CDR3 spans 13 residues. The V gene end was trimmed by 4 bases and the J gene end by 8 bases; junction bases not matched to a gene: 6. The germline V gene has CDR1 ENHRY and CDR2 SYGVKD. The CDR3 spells CAISVDREDGYTF. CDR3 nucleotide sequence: TGTGCCATCAGTGTGGACAGGGAGGACGGCTACACCTTC.

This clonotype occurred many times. In DNA, the CDR3 is TGTGCCAGCAGCCAAGGACCGCACACTGAAGCTTTCTTT. Its translation is CASSQGPHTEAFF. The chain couples TRBV3-1 to TRBJ1-1; no clear D. The germline gives CDR1 LGHDT, CDR2 YNNKEL (reference sequence). The CDR3 consists of 13 residues. V lost 1 base to trimming and J lost 3 bases, with 6 bases between them.

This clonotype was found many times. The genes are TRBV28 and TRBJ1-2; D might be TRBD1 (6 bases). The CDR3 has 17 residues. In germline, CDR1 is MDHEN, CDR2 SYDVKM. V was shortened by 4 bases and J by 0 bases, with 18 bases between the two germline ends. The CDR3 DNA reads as TGTGCCAGCAGTTCCTCCTATGCGGACAGATCTAACTATGGCTACACCTTC. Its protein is CASSSSYADRSNYGYTF.

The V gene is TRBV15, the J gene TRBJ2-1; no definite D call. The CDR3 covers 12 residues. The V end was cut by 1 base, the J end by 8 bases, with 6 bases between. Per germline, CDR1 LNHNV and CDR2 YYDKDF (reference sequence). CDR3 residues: CATSRVGYEQFF. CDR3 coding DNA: TGTGCCACCAGCAGAGTTGGCTATGAGCAGTTCTTC. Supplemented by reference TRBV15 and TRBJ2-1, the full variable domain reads DAMVIQNPRYQVTQFGKPVTLSCSQTLNHNVMYWYQQKSSQAPKLLFHYYDKDFNNEADTPDNFQSRRPNTSFCFLDIRSPGLGDTAMYLCATSRVGYEQFFGPGTRLTVL.

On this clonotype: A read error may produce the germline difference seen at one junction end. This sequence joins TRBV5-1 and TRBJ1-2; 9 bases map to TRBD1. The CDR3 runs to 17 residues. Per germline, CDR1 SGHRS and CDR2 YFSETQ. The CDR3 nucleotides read TGCACCAGCAGCTTGGAATGGGGACAGGGAGGTGTCTATGGCTACACCTTC. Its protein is CTSSLEWGQGGVYGYTF. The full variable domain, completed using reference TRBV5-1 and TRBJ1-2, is KAGVTQTPRYLIKTRGQQVTLSCSPISGHRSVSWYQQTPGQGLQFLFEYFSETQRNKGNFPGRFSGRQFSNSRSEMNVSTLELGDSALYLCTSSLEWGQGGVYGYTFGSGTRLTVV.

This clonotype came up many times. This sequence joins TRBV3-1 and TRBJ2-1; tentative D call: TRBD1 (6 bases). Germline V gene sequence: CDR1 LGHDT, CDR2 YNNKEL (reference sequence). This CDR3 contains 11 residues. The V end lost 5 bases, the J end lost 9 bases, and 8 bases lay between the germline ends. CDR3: CASSEGGEQFF. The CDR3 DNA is TGTGCCAGCAGCGAAGGGGGTGAGCAGTTCTTC.

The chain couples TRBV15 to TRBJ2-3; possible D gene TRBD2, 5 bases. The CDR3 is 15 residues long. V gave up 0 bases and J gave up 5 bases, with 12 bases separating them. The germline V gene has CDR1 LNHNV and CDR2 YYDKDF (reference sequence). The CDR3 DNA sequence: TGTGCCACCAGCAGAGAAGCGGAGGTGGGAGATACGCAGTATTTT. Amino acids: CATSREAEVGDTQYF.

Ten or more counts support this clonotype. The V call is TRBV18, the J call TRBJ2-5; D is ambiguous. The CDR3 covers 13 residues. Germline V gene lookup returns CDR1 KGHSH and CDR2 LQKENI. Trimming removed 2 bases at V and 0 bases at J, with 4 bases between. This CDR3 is CASSPGHQETQYF. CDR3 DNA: TGTGCCAGCTCACCAGGACACCAAGAGACCCAGTACTTC.

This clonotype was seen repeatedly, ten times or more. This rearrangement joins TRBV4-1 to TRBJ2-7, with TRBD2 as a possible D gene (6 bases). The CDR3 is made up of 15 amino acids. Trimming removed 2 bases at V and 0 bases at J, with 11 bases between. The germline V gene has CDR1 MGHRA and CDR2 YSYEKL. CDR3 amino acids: CASSQKEGSSYEQYF. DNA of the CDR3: TGCGCCAGCAGCCAAAAGGAGGGGAGCTCCTACGAGCAGTACTTC.

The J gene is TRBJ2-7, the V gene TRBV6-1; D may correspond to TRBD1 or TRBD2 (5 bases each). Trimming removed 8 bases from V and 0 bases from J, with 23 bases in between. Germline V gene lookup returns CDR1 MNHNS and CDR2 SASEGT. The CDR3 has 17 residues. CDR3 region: CASLRGTTGGSSYEQYF. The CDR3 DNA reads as TGTGCCAGCTTACGAGGGACCACAGGTGGGAGCTCCTACGAGCAGTACTTC.

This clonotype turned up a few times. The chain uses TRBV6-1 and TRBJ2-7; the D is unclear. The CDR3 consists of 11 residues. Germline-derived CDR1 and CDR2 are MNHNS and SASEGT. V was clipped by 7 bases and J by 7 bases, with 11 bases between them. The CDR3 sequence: CASTASGEQYF. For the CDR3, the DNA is TGTGCCAGCACCGCGTCTGGGGAGCAGTACTTC.

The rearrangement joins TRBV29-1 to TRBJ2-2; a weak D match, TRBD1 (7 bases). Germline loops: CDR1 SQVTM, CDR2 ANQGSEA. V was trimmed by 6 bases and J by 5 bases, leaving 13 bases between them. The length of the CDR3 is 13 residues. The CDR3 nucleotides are TGCAGCGTCGCCAGGGGGGATACCGGGGAGCTGTTTTTT. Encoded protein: CSVARGDTGELFF.

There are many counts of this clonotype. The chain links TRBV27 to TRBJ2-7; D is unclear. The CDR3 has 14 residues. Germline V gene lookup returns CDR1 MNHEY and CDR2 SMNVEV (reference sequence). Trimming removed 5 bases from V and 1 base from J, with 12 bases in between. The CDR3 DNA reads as TGTGCCAGCAGTCCACGGGTCGCTTCCTACGAGCAGTACTTC. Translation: CASSPRVASYEQYF.

The CDR3 spells CSVDSGDPYNEQFF. The CDR3 DNA follows: TGCAGCGTTGATTCTGGAGACCCCTACAATGAGCAGTTCTTC. The rearrangement uses TRBV29-1 and TRBJ2-1; no definite D call. This CDR3 contains 14 residues. Trimming shortened V by 3 bases and J by 2 bases, and 11 bases separated the two germline ends. Germline CDR1 and CDR2: SQVTM and ANQGSEA.

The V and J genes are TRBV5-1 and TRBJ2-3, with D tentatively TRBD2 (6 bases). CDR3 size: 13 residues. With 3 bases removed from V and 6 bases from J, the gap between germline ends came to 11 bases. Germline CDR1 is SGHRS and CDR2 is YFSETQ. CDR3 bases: TGCGCCAGCAGCTCCCGCCGGGGGGATACGCAGTATTTT. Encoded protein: CASSSRRGDTQYF.

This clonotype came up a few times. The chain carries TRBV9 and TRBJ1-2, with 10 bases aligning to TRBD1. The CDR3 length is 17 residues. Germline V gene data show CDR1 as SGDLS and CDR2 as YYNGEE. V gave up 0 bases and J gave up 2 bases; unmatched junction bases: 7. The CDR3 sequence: CASSVAAGQGTNYGYTF. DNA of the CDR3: TGTGCCAGCAGCGTAGCCGCGGGACAGGGGACAAACTATGGCTACACCTTC.

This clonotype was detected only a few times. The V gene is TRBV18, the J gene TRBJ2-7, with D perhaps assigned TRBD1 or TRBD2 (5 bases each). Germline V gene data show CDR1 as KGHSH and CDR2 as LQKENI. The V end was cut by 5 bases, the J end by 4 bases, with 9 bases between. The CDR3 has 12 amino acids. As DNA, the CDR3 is TGTGCCAGCTCAGGGACCGATTACGAGCAGTACTTC. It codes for CASSGTDYEQYF.

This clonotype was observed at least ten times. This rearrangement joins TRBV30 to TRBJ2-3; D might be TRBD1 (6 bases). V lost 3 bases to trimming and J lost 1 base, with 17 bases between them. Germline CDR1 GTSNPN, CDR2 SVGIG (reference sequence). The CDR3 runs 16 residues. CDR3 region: CAWRGNRVAGTDTQYF. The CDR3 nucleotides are TGTGCCTGGAGAGGGAACAGGGTTGCGGGCACAGATACGCAGTATTTT.

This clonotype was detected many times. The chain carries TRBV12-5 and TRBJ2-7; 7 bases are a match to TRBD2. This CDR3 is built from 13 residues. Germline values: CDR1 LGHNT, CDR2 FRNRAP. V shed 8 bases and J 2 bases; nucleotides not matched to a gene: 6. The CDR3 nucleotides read TGTGCTAGTTCCTGGGGGGGTCCCTACGAGCAGTACTTC. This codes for CASSWGGPYEQYF.

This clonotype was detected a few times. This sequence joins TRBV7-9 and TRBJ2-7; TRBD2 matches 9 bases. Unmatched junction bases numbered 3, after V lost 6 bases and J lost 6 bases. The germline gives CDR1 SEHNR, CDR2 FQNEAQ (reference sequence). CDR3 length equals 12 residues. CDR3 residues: CASRAGGGEQYF. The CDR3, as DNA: TGTGCCAGCAGAGCGGGAGGAGGCGAGCAGTACTTC.

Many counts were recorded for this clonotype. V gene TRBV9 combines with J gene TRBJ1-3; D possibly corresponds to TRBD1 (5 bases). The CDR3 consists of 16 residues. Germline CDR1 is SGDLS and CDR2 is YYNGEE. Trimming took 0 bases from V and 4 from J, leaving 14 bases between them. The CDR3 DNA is TGTGCCAGCAGCGTAGTAACCGGGGGTAGAGGAAACACCATATATTTT. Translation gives CASSVVTGGRGNTIYF.

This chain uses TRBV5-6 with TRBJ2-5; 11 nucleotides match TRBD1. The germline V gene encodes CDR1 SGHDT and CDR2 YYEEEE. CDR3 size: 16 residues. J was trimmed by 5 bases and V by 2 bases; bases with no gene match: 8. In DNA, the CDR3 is TGTGCCAGCAGCTTTAAGGACAGGGGGCTCTCGGAGACCCAGTACTTC. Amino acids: CASSFKDRGLSETQYF.